This TCR beta chain is from a study of blood T cell repertoires in COVID-19. In the study overall: From T cells, B-cell-depleted T cells, or PBMCs came the material, which was cDNA or gDNA.

Sequenced by immunoSEQ multiplex PCR; TCRdb stores in-frame clones only, minus some. The sample includes about 260,000 clones, about 89% of them seen just once. The sample was peripheral blood. The receptor was derived from a woman in her thirties or forties who had recovered from COVID-19.

The CDR3 DNA sequence: TGTGCCAGCAGCGGAAACAGGGGGAGTGGGGGCTACACCTTC. Encoded protein: CASSGNRGSGGYTF. The chain links TRBV5-4 to TRBJ1-2, with TRBD1 matching over 8 bases. Per germline, CDR1 SGHNT and CDR2 YYREEE (reference sequence). CDR3 length: 14 residues. V gave up 4 bases and J gave up 8 bases; unmatched junction bases: 10.